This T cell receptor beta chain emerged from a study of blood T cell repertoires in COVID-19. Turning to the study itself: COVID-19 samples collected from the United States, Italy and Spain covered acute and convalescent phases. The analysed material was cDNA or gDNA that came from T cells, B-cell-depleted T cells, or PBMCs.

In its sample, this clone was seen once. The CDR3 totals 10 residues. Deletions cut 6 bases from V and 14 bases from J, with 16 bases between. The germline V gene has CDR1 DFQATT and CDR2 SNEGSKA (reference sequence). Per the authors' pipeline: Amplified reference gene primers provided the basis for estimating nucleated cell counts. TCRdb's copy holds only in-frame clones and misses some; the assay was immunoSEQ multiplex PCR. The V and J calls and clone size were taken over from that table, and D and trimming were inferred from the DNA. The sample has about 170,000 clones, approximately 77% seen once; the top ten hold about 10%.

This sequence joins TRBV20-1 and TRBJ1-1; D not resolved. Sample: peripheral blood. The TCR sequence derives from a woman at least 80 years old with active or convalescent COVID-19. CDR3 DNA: TGCAGTGCCCCAAGGAGGGTTTGGTTCTTT. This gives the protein CSAPRRVWFF.